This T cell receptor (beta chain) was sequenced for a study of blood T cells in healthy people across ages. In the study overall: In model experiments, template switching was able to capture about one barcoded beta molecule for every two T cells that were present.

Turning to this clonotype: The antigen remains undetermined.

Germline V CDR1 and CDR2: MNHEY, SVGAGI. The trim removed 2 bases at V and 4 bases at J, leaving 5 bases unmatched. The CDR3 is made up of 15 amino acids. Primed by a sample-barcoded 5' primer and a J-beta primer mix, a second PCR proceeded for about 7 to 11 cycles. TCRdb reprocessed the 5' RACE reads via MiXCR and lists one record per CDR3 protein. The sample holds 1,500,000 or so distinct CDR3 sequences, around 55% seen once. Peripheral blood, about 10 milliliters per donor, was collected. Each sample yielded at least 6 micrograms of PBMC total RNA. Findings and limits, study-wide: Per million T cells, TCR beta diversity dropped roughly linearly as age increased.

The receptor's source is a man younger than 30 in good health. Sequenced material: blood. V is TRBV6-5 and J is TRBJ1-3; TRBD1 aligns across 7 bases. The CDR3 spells CASSYRGGDGNTIYF. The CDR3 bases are TGTGCCAGCAGTTACAGAGGGGGCGACGGAAACACCATATATTTT.